This TCR beta chain was sequenced for a study of blood T cell repertoires in COVID-19 (TCRdb year 2020). Broadly, across the study: Collaborator samples came from the United States, Italy and Spain and covered acute and convalescent phases of COVID-19. Where HLA class I and class II types were available, the types were taken from metadata supplied by the sample provider, not from assay-based typing. The repertoires were released in a freely available public database meant as a resource for research on the immune response to SARS-CoV-2. Samples came from the ongoing ImmuneRACE study (first 160 participants) plus 1,254 subjects from 6 global collaborators. The material from the prospective study consisted of cDNA or gDNA derived from T cells, B-cell-depleted T cells, or PBMCs. Sample metadata almost always included a de-identified subject ID, COVID-19 status, age in years and sex. Subjects who had been exposed to COVID-19, were actively infected with it, or had recovered from it provided the deeply sampled blood TCRbeta repertoires that made up the dataset.

From its cysteine to its phenylalanine, the CDR3 spans 13 amino acids. Here the CDR3 DNA is all that survives: 39 bases in frame from base 1. Trimming removed 3 bases from V and 8 bases from J, leaving 13 bases between the germline ends. In the prospective study, participants were about 18 to 100 years old, resided in 25 or so geographic areas of the United States, and were enrolled through a virtual design. Cohort assignment in the prospective study relied on participant-reported clinical history from a screening survey and a study questionnaire. Recovered participants in ImmuneRACE Cohort 3 were defined by two consecutive negative NP/OP PCR tests, clearance by a healthcare professional, or resolution of symptoms. Each participant in the prospective study had whole blood, serum and a nasopharyngeal or oropharyngeal swab collected by mobile phlebotomists. Additional blood draws and questionnaires over an approximately 2-month period could optionally be provided by prospective study participants. Before DNA extraction, prospective study blood samples were shipped either frozen or at room temperature.

TCRbeta CDR3 regions were amplified from genomic DNA by means of the immunoSEQ Assay, a bias-controlled multiplex PCR. The source study handled its data this way. The number of nucleated cells in each sample was estimated from the amplification of reference gene primers within the assay. To quantify the absolute abundance of each unique TCRbeta CDR3 rearrangement, sequence reads were collapsed and filtered. For each sample, productive Simpson clonality was calculated as the square root of Simpson's diversity index over productive rearrangements. The immuneACCESS repertoire file appears here via TCRdb, limited to in-frame rearrangements. These files lack a portion of the clones; in checked studies, under half of the deficit traces to unresolved V genes, and the cause of the others is not known. The V and J calls and clone size were taken over from that table, and D and trimming were inferred from the DNA. Across this sample there are some 260,000 clones, with about nine tenths seen only once. The ten most abundant clones make up approximately 1.9% of the sample.

General conclusions and limits of the study: How much clinical and demographic metadata was included differed by source and by participant, and the metadata was provided uncurated.

Points on this clone: The specificity of this receptor is unknown. Base quality data are lacking; no much larger clone is found one base away.

The rearrangement combines TRBV12-3 or TRBV12-4 with TRBJ1-2; the D gene cannot be named for sure. Source material: PBMCs or T cells enriched from blood (not recorded which). This TCR came from a woman younger than 35 who had recovered from COVID-19. The base sequence is TGTGCCAGCAGTTTGTTATCGACTAGGGGCTACACCTTC. The resulting protein is CASSLLSTRGYTF.